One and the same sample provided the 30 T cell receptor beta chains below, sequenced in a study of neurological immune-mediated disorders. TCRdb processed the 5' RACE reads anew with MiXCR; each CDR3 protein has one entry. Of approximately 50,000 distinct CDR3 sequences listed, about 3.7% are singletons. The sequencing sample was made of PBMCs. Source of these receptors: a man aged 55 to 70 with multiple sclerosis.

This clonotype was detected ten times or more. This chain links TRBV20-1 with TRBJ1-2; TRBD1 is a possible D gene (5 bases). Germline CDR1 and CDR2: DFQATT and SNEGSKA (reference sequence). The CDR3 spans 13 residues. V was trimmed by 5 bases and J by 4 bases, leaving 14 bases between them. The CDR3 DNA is TGCAGTGCTCGACAGACGGAATCCTATGGCTACACCTTC. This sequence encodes CSARQTESYGYTF.

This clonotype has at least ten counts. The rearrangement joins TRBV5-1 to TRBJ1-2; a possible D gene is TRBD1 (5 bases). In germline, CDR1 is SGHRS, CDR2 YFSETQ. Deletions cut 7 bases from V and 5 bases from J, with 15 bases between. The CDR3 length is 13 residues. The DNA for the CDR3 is TGCGCCAGCCGCGCGGGGGGTGAATATGGCTACACCTTC. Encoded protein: CASRAGGEYGYTF.

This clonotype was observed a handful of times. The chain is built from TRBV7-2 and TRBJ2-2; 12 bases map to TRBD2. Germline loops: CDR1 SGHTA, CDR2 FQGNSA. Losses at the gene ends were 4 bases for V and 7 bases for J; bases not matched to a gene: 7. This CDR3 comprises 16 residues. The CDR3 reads CASSSRLAGEGGELFF. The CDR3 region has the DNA TGTGCCAGCAGCTCAAGACTAGCGGGAGAAGGCGGGGAGCTGTTTTTT. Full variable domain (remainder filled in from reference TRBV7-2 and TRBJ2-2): GAGVSQSPSNKVTEKGKDVELRCDPISGHTALYWYRQSLGQGLEFLIYFQGNSAPDKSGLPSDRFSAERTGGSVSTLTIQRTQQEDSAVYLCASSSRLAGEGGELFFGEGSRLTVL.

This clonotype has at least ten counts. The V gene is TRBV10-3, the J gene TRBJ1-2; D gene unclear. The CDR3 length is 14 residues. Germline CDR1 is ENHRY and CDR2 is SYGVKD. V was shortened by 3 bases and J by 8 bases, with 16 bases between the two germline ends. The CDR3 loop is CAISDQRRNFGYTF. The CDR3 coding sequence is TGTGCCATCAGTGATCAGAGGCGGAATTTCGGCTACACCTTC.

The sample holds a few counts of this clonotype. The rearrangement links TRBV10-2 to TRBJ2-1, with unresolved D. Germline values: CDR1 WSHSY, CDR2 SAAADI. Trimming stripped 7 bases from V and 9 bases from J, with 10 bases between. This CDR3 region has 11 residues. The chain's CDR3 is CASTQTGEQFF. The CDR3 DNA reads TGCGCCAGCACCCAGACGGGTGAGCAGTTCTTC.

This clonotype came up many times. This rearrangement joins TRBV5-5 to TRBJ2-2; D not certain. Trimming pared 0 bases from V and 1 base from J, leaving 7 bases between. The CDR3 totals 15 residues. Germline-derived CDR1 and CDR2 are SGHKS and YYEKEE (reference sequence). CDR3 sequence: CASSLVPRNTGELFF. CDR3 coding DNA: TGTGCCAGCAGCTTGGTCCCGCGGAACACCGGGGAGCTGTTTTTT.

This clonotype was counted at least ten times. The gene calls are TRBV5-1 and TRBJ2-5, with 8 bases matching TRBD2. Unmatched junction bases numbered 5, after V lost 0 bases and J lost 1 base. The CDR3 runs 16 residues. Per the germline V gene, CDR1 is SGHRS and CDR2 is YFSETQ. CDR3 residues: CASSLAGTSGQETQYF. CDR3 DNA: TGCGCCAGCAGCTTGGCCGGTACTAGCGGCCAAGAGACCCAGTACTTC.

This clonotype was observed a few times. In DNA, the CDR3 is TGTGCCAGCAGCTGGAGGACCCTGGGGGACGTTGGAAATGAGCAGTTCTTC. It translates to CASSWRTLGDVGNEQFF. The genes are TRBV7-9 and TRBJ2-1, with D perhaps assigned TRBD1 or TRBD2 (5 bases each). The CDR3 is 17 residues long. In germline, CDR1 is SEHNR, CDR2 FQNEAQ (reference sequence). Trimming shortened V by 4 bases and J by 7 bases, and 23 bases separated the two germline ends.

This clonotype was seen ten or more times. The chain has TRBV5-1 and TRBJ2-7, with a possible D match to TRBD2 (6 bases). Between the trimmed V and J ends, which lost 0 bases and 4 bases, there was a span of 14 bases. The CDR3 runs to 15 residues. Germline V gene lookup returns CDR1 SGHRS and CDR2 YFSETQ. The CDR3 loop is CASSLGEASMYEQYF. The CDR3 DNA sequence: TGCGCCAGCAGCTTGGGGGAGGCTTCAATGTACGAGCAGTACTTC.

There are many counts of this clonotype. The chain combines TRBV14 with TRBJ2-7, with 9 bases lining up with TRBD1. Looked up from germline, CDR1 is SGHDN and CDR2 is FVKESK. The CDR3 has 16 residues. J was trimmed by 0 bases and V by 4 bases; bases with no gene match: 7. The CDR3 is CASSLPTGGSSYEQYF. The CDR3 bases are TGTGCCAGCAGCCTACCGACAGGGGGAAGCTCCTACGAGCAGTACTTC.

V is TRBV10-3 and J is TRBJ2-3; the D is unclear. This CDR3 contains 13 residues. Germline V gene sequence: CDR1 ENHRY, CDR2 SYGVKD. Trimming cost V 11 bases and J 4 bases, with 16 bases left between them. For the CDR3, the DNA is TGTGCCTCCTCCCGAAAGGTGGCAGATACGCAGTATTTT. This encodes CASSRKVADTQYF.

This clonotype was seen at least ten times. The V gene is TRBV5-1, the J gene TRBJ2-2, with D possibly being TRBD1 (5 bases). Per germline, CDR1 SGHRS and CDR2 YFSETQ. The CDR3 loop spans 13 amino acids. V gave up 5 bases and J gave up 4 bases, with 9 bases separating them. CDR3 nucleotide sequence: TGCGCCAGCAGAGGGGTCCCCACCGGGGAGCTGTTTTTT. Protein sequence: CASRGVPTGELFF.

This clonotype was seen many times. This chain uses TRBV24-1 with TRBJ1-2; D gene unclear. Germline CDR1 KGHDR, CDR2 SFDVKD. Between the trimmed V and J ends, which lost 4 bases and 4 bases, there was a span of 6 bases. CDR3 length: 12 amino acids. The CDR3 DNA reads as TGTGCCACCAGTGAGGGCAGCTATGGCTACACCTTC. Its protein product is CATSEGSYGYTF.

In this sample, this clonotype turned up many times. This chain's CDR3 is CASSEQSSYNEQFF. DNA for the CDR3: TGCGCCAGCAGTGAACAGAGCTCCTACAATGAGCAGTTCTTC. The genes are TRBV10-1 and TRBJ2-1; D gene uncertain. Germline V gene lookup returns CDR1 WNHNN and CDR2 SYGVQD (reference sequence). This CDR3 has 14 amino acids. Trimming removed 3 bases from V and 0 bases from J, with 6 bases in between.

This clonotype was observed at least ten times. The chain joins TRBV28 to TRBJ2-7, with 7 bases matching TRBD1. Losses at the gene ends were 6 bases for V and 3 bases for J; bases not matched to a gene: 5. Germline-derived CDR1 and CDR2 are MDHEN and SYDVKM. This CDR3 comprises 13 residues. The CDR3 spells CASRQGQIYEQYF. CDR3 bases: TGTGCCAGCAGACAGGGACAGATCTACGAGCAGTACTTC.

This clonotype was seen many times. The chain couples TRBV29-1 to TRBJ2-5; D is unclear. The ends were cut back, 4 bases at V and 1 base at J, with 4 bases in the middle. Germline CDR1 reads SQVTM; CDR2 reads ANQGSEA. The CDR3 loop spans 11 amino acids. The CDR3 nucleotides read TGCAGCGTTGTCCCCCAAGAGACCCAGTACTTC. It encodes CSVVPQETQYF.

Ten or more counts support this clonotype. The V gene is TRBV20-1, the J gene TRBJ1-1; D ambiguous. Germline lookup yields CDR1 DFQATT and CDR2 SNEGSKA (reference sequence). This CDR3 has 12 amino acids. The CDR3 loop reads CRASGDDTEAFF. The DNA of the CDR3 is TGCAGGGCCTCGGGTGACGACACTGAAGCTTTCTTT.

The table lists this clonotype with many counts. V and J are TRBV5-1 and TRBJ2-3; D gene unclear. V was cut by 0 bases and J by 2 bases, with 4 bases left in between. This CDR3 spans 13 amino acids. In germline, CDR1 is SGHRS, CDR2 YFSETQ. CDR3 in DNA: TGCGCCAGCAGCTTGGAAGTCACAGATACGCAGTATTTT. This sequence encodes CASSLEVTDTQYF. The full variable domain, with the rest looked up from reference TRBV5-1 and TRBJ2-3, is KAGVTQTPRYLIKTRGQQVTLSCSPISGHRSVSWYQQTPGQGLQFLFEYFSETQRNKGNFPGRFSGRQFSNSRSEMNVSTLELGDSALYLCASSLEVTDTQYFGPGTRLTVL.

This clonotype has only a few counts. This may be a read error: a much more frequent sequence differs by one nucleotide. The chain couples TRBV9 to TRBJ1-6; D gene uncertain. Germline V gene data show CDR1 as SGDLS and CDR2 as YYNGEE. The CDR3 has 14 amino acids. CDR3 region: CASSEEGWNSPLNF. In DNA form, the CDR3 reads TGTGCCAGCAGCGAAGAGGGATGGAATTCACCCCTCAACTTT.

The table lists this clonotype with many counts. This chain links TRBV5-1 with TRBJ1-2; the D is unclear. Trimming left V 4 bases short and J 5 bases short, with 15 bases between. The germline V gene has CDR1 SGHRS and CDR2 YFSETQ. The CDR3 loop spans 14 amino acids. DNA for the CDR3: TGCGCCAGCAGCCCGGGAGGACGAATTTATGGCTACACCTTC. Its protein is CASSPGGRIYGYTF.

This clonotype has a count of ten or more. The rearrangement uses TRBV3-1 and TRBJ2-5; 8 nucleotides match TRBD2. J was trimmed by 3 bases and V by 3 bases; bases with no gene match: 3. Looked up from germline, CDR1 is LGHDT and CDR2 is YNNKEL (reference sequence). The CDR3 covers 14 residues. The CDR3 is CASSHLAGEETQYF. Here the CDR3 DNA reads TGTGCCAGCAGCCACCTAGCGGGCGAAGAGACCCAGTACTTC.

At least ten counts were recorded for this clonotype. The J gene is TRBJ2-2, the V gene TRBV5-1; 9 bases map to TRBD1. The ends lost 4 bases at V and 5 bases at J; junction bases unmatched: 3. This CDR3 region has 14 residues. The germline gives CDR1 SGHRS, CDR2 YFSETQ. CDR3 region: CASSTGQGTGELFF. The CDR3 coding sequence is TGCGCCAGCAGCACCGGACAGGGGACCGGGGAGCTGTTTTTT.

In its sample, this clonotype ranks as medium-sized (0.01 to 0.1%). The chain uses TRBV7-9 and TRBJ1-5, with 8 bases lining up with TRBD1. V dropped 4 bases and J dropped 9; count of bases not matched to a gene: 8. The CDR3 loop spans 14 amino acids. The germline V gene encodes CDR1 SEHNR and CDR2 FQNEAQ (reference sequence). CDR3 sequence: CASSSQTGVGPQHF. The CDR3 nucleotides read TGTGCCAGCAGCTCCCAGACAGGGGTAGGGCCCCAGCATTTT. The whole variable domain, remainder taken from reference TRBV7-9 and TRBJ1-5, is DTGVSQNPRHKITKRGQNVTFRCDPISEHNRLYWYRQTLGQGPEFLTYFQNEAQLEKSRLLSDRFSAERPKGSFSTLEIQRTEQGDSAMYLCASSSQTGVGPQHFGDGTRLSIL.

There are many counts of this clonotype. CDR3 residues: CASSLVGGNNEQFF. The CDR3 DNA sequence: TGTGCCAGCAGTTTAGTCGGTGGGAACAATGAGCAGTTCTTC. The gene calls are TRBV12-3 or TRBV12-4 and TRBJ2-1, with D hard to call. The CDR3 has 14 amino acids. The ends were cut back, 1 base at V and 5 bases at J, with 9 bases in the middle.

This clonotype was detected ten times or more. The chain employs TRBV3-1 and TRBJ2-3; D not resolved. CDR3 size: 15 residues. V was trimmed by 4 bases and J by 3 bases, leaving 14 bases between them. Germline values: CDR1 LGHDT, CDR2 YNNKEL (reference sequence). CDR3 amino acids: CASSLSVGQTDTQYF. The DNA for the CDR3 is TGTGCCAGCAGCCTGTCTGTCGGCCAGACAGATACGCAGTATTTT.

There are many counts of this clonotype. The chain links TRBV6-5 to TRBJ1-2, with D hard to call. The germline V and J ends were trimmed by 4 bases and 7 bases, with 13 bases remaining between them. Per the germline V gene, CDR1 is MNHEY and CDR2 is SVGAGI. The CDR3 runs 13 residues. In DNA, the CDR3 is TGTGCCAGCAGTTCCGGGTTGCAGCTTGGCTACACCTTC. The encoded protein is CASSSGLQLGYTF.

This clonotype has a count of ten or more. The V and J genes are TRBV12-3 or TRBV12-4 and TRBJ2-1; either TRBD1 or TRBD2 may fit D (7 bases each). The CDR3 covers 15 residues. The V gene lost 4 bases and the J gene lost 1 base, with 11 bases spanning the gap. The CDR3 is CASSWGGQSYNEQFF. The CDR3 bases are TGTGCCAGCAGTTGGGGGGGACAGTCCTACAATGAGCAGTTCTTC.

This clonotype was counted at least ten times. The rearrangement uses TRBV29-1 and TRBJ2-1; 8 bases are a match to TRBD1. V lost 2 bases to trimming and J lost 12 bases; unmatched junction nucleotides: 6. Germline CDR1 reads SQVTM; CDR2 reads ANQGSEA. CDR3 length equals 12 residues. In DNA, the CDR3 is TGCAGCGTTGAAAGGGGACAGGATGGGCAGTTCTTC. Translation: CSVERGQDGQFF.

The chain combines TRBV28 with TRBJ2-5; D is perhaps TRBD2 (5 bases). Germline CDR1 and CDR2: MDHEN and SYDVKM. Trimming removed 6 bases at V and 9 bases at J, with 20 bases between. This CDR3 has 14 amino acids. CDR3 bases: TGTGCCAGCAGCCCCGACTCCTCCCAGAGGGCCCAGTACTTC. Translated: CASSPDSSQRAQYF. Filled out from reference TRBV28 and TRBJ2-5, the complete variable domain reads DVKVTQSSRYLVKRTGEKVFLECVQDMDHENMFWYRQDPGLGLRLIYFSYDVKMKEKGDIPEGYSVSREKKERFSLILESASTNQTSMYLCASSPDSSQRAQYFGPGTRLLVL.

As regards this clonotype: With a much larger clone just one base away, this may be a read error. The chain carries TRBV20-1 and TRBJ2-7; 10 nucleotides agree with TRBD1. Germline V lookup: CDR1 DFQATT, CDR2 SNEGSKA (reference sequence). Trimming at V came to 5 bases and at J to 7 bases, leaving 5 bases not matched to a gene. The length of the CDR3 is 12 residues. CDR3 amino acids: CSAPGQGKEQYF. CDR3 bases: TGCAGTGCTCCGGGACAGGGGAAAGAGCAGTACTTC.